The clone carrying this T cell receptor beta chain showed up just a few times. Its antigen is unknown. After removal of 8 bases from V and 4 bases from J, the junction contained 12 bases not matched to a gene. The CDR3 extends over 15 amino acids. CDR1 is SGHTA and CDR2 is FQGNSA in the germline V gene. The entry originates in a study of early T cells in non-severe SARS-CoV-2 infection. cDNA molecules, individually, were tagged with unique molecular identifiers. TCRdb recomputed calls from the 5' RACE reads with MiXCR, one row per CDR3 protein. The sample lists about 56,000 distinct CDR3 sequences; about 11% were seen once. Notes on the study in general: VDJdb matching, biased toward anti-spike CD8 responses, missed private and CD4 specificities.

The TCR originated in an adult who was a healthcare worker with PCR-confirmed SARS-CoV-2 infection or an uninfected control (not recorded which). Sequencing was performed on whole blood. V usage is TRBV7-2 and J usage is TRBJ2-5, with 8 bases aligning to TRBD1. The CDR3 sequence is CASARQGLAAETQYF. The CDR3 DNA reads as TGTGCCAGCGCCAGACAGGGGCTAGCAGCAGAGACCCAGTACTTC.